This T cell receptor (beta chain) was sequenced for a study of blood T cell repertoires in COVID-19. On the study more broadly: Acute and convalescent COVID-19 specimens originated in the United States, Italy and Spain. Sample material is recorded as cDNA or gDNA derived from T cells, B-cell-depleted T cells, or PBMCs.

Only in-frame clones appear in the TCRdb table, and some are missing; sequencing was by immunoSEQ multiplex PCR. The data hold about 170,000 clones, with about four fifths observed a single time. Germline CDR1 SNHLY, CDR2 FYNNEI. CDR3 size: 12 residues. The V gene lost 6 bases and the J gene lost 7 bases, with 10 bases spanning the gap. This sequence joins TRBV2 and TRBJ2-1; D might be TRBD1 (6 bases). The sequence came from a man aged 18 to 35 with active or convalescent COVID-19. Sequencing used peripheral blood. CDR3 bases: TGTGCCAGCAGCCTACAGGGTAATGAGCAGTTCTTC. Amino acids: CASSLQGNEQFF.